This section outlines one TCR beta chain sequence together with its context. This clonotype was found many times. There is no known antigen for this receptor. Nothing much larger sits one base from this clone, and base qualities are not available. This record comes from a study of T-cell memory formation after mild COVID-19 (dated by TCRdb to the early 2020s). Study-level background: Most TCR sequence clusters were specific to one of the two donors. In a couple of donors, T-cell clones that expanded and contracted after mild COVID-19 were followed by sequencing TCRalpha and TCRbeta repertoires longitudinally. The cohort was made up of two young adult volunteers, one female and one male, who were previously healthy. General conclusions and limits of the study: The second-wave clones that peaked on day 37 were not confirmed to be SARS-CoV-2 specific. Contracting CD4+ clones turned up mainly in the CM and EM memory subsets, whereas EMRA was where CD8+ clones were enriched. Clones contracting from day 15 to 85 had balanced CD4/CD8 phenotypes, while a second wave expanding from day 15 to 37 was biased towards CD4+. Only a couple of mild cases were covered by the study, and larger cohorts that include severe cases with pre-infection samples were considered necessary. The detection of some responding clones in pre-infection memory suggests that pre-existing cross-reactive memory T cells joined the SARS-CoV-2 response.

Sequencing was performed on an Illumina NovaSeq 6000. TCRalpha and TCRbeta cDNA libraries were built by 5'RACE with constant-segment primers, adding sample barcodes and unique molecular identifiers. Trizol reagent was used to extract RNA from every sample. Libraries were amplified in two PCR steps, with a second sample barcode and Illumina TruSeq adapters added in the second step. Sequencing of libraries was performed on an Illumina NovaSeq with 2 x 150 bp paired-end reads. The paper's processing steps were these. Demultiplexing of reads and collapsing into UMI-guided consensus sequences were performed with migec v1.2.7. With mixcr v2.1.11, UMI consensuses were aligned to TRA and TRB V and J templates and assembled into clonotypes. A clonotype was counted as expanded or contracted only if both edgeR and NoisET called the change significant, with noise models trained on biological replicates. For edgeR calls, the thresholds were a false discovery rate-adjusted p below 0.01 and a log2 fold-change of 1. PCA with hierarchical clustering of max-normalized trajectories of the 1000 most abundant clonotypes was used as exploratory dynamics analysis. The CD4 or CD8 phenotype of responding clones was assigned using the separately sequenced CD4+ and CD8+ repertoires. TCRdb cleaned the public reads at Q25 with fastp, built clones with MiXCR and kept in-frame beta chains. For every CDR3 protein sequence, its rows merge into one entry that carries the most common genes and DNA. V and J calls and clone size were set by TCRdb, not the authors. This sample gives 250,000 or so distinct CDR3 sequences in total; under 20% of them show up just once. The top ten clonotypes cover more than 20% of the sample.

Reading from cysteine to phenylalanine, the CDR3 counts 13 amino acids. This entry keeps only the CDR3 DNA: 39 bases, framed from base 1. The germline V gene provides CDR1 MGHRA and CDR2 YSYEKL. Between the V and J ends, shortened by 6 bases and 4 bases respectively, the junction contains 11 bases. Ficoll-Paque density gradient centrifugation was used to isolate PBMCs. The sequence is built from TRBV4-1 and TRBJ2-3; no confident D gene assignment can be made. The clonotype was recovered from a man in his late teens or twenties who had mild COVID-19 (a few samples of this study predate the infection). The sample titles of this study are shuffled in the database, so cell type and time point are left out; the donor was told from shared clones. Sequencing used PBMCs or a T cell subset sorted from them (not recorded which). The nucleotide sequence reads TGCGCCAGCAGGCAGCCAGGTTCAGATACGCAGTATTTT. Translated, this gives CASRQPGSDTQYF.